A single sample gave rise to the 4 T cell receptor beta chains below, sequenced in a study of cytomegalovirus exposure and HLA in healthy donors. PCR involved 60 Vbeta and 13 Jbeta primers. Using immunoSEQ multiplex PCR, the repertoire was profiled, and TCRdb retains in-frame clones only, with some absent. The table lists fewer than 110,000 clones, approximately 74% of them singletons. The source material was PBMCs. All receptors derive from a woman between 40 and 50 years old in good health and CMV-seropositive.

The chain recombines TRBV7-8 with TRBJ2-5, with 7 nucleotides matching TRBD1. The CDR3 contains 15 residues. The junction had 5 bases not matched to a gene; V was cut back by 1 base and J by 3 bases. The germline V gene encodes CDR1 SGHVS and CDR2 FQNEAQ. The CDR3 region is CASSLGGQGEETQYF. CDR3 bases: TGTGCCAGCAGCTTAGGAGGGCAGGGGGAAGAGACCCAGTACTTC.

The chain recombines TRBV29-1 with TRBJ1-6; tentative D call: TRBD1 (5 bases). This CDR3 spans 13 amino acids. V was clipped by 4 bases and J by 10 bases, with 14 bases between them. Germline V CDR1 and CDR2: SQVTM, ANQGSEA. As DNA, the CDR3 is TGCAGCGTTGGTGACGGGGGGTTGTCACCCCTCCACTTT. Amino acids: CSVGDGGLSPLHF.

The gene calls are TRBV30 and TRBJ1-1; weak D call: TRBD1 (6 bases). V was trimmed by 2 bases and J by 8 bases, leaving 12 bases between them. The CDR3 is 12 amino acids. CDR1 is GTSNPN and CDR2 is SVGIG in the germline V gene (reference sequence). This CDR3 is CAWSQGPREAFF. DNA for the CDR3: TGTGCCTGGAGTCAGGGGCCTCGGGAAGCTTTCTTT.

V is TRBV2 and J is TRBJ2-7; D remains ambiguous. Trimming shortened V by 1 base and J by 7 bases, and 5 bases separated the two germline ends. CDR1 and CDR2 from the germline V gene are SNHLY and FYNNEI. This CDR3 has 11 amino acids. CDR3 DNA sequence: TGTGCCAGCAGTGAAGTGGAGGAGCAGTACTTC. Its translation: CASSEVEEQYF.